This record looks at one T cell receptor (beta chain) sequence and its context. Other DNA variants within this sample encode the same CDR3. Assay used: immunoSEQ multiplex PCR; TCRdb lists only in-frame clones, some missing. The profile covers 2 million to 2.5 million clones, with 85% to 95% appearing a single time and about 0.41% taken by the ten largest. CDR1 is LGHNA, CDR2 YNFKEQ, per germline. There are 15 residues in the CDR3. Trimming removed 1 base at V and 0 bases at J, with 7 bases between. The data derive from a study of shared clonotypes between healthy human individuals. The chain employs TRBV4-2 and TRBJ2-1, with TRBD2 as a possible D gene (5 bases). The receptor was isolated from a man aged 18 to 29 in good health. Some clones in this sample may be carry-over from other donors' samples. Sequencing was done on a sample of naive CD4+ T cells from PBMCs. The subset is: CD45RA+ positively selected. CDR3 bases: TGTGCCAGCAGCCAAGCGGGAAGCTCCTACAATGAGCAGTTCTTC. Protein product: CASSQAGSSYNEQFF.